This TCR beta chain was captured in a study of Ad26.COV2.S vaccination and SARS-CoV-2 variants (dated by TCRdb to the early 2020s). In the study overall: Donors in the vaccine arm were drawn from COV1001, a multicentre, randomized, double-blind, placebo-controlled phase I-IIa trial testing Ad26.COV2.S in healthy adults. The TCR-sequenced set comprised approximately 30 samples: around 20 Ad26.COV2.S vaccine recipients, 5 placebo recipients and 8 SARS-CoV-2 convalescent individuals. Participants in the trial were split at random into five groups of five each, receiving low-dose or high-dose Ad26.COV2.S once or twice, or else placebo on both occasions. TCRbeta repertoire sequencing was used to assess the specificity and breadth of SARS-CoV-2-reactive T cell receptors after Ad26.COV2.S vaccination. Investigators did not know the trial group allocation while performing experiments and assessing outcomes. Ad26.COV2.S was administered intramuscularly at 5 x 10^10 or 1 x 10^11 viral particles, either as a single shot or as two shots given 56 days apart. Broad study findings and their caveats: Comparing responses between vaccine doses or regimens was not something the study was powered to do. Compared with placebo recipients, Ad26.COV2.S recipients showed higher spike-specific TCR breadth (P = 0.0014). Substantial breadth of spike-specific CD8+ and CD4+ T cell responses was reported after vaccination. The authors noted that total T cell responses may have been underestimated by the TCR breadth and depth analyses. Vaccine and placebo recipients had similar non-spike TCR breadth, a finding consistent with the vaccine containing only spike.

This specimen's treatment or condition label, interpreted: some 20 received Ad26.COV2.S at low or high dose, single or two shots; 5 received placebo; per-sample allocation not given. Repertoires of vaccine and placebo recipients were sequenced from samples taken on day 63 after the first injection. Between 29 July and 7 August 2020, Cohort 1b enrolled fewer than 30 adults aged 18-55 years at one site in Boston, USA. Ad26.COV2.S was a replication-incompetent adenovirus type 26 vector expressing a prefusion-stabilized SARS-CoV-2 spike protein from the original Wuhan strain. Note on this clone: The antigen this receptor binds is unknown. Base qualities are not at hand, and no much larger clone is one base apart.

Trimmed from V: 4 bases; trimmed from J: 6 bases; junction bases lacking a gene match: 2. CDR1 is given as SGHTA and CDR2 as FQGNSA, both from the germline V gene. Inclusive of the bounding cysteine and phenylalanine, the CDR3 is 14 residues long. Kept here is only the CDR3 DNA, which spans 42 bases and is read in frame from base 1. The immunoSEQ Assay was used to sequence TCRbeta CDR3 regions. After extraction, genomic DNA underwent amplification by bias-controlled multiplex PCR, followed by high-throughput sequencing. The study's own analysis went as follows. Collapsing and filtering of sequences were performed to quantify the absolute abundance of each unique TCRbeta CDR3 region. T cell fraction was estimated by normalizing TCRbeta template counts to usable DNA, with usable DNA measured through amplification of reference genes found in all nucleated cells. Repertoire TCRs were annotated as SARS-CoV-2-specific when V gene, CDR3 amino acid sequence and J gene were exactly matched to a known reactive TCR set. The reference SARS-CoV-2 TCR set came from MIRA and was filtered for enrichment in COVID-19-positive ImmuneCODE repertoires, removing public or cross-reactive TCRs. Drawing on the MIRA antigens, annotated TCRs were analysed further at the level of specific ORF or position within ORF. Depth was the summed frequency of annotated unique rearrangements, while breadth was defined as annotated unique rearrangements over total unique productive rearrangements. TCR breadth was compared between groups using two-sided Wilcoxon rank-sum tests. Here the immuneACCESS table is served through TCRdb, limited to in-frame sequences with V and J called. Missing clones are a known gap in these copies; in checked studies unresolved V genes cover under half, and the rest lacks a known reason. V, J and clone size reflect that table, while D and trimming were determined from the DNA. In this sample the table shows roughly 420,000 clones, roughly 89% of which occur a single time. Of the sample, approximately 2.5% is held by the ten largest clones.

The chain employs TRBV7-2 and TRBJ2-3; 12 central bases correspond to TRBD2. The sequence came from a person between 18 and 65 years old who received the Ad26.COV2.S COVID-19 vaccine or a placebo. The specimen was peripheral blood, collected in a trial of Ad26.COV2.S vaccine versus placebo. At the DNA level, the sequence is TGTGCCAGCAGCTCCGGACTAGCGGGGGATACGCAGTATTTT. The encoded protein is CASSSGLAGDTQYF.